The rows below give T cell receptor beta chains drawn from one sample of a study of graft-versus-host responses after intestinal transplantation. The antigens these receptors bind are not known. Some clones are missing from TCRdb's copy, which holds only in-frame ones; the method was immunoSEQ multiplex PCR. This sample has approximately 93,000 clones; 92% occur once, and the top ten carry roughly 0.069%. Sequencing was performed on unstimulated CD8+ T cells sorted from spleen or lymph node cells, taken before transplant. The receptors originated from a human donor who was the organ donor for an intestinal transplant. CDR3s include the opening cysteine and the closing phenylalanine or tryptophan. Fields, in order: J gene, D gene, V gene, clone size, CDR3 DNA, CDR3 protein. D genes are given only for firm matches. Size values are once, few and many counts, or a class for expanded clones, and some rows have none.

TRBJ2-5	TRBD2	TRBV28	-	TGTGCCAGCAGTTCCCCTCCTACTAGCGGGGGCCAAGAGACCCAGTACTTC	CASSSPPTSGGQETQYF
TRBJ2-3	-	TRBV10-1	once	TGCGCCAGCAGTGAGTATGGACAGCCCACAGATACGCAGTATTTT	CASSEYGQPTDTQYF
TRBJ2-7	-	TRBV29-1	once	TGCAGCGTTGCGGGGGGTGGGGGCCCCTATTACGAGCAGTACTTC	CSVAGGGGPYYEQYF
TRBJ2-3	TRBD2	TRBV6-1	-	TGTGCCAGCAGTGAATGGGGGGGATCCAGCACAGATACGCAGTATTTT	CASSEWGGSSTDTQYF
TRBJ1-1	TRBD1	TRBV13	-	TGTGCCAGCAGCTTAGAGACCGGCAGACAGGGCCTTGAAGCTTTCTTT	CASSLETGRQGLEAFF
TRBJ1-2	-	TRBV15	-	TGTGCCACCAGCAGGTCCACGCGGGGGAACTCTAACTATGGCTACACCTTC	CATSRSTRGNSNYGYTF
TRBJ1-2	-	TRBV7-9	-	TGTGCCAGCTTCCAGGCAGGGAATGGCTACACCTTC	CASFQAGNGYTF
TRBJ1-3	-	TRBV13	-	TGTGCCAGCAGCTTAGGCCTGTCAGGGGCCGCTGGAAACACCATATATTTT	CASSLGLSGAAGNTIYF
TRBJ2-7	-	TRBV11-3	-	TGTGCCAGCAGCTATCTCCAGGGTACCCCTCCAAGATACGAGCAGTACTTC	CASSYLQGTPPRYEQYF
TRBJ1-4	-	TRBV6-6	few	TGTGCCAGCAGTCCGGGGGGTCGTGAAAAACTGTTTTTT	CASSPGGREKLFF
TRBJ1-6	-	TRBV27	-	TGTGCCAGCAGTTTAGCGGGAAATTCACCCCTCCACTTT	CASSLAGNSPLHF
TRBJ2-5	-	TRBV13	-	TGTGCCAGCAGCTTACGGGGGAAAGAAGAGACCCAGTACTTC	CASSLRGKEETQYF
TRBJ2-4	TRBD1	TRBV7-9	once	TGTGCCAGCAGCTCAACATCCAGCAGGGGGGCCAAAAACATTCAGTACTTC	CASSSTSSRGAKNIQYF
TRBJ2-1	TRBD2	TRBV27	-	TGTGCCAGCAGTTTAAGGCCCCTAATAGCGGGGCCTTACAATGAGCAGTTCTTC	CASSLRPLIAGPYNEQFF
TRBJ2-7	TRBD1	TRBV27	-	TGTGCCAGCAGTCCCACAGGGGCCCACGAGCAGTACTTC	CASSPTGAHEQYF
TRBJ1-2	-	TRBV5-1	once	TGCGCCAGCAGCCCCGATCCGACTCCCTATGGCTACACCTTC	CASSPDPTPYGYTF
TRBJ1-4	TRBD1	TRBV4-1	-	TGCGCCAGCAGCCAACGGGACAGGGGGAATTGGATCGATGAAAAACTGTTTTTT	CASSQRDRGNWIDEKLFF
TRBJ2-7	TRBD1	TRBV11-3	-	TGTGCCAGCAGCTTACTTGGGACAGGGTCCCCCTTCGAGCAGTACTTC	CASSLLGTGSPFEQYF
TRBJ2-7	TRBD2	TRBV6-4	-	TGTGCCAGCAGTGTGGTAGCGGGGGGCTCCTACGAGCAGTACTTC	CASSVVAGGSYEQYF
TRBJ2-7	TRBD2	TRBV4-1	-	TGCGCCAGCAGCCCAAATCTAGCGGGGGTCGTCCACTACGAGCAGTACTTC	CASSPNLAGVVHYEQYF
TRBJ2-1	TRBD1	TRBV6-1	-	TGTGCCAGCACTTCGACAGGGAGCAATGAGCAGTTCTTC	CASTSTGSNEQFF
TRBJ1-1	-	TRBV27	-	TGTGCCAGCAGTTCCAGCCCTCCATCGGGCACTGAAGCTTTCTTT	CASSSSPPSGTEAFF
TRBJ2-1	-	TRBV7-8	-	TGTGCCAGCAGCTTAGGCGGCCCTTACAATGAGCAGTTCTTC	CASSLGGPYNEQFF
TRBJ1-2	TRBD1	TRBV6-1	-	TGTGCCAGCAGTGCCGGGACAGGGGGCCCTATCTATGGCTACACCTTC	CASSAGTGGPIYGYTF
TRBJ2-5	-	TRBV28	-	TGTGCCAGCAGTTTCGGGAGCCAAGAGACCCAGTACTTC	CASSFGSQETQYF
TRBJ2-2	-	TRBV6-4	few	TGTGCCAGCAGTGACTCGGCCACCGGGGAGCTGTTTTTT	CASSDSATGELFF
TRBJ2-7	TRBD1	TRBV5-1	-	TGCGCCAGCAGCTTGGTGGGACAGGGGGCGCGGTACGAGCAGTACTTC	CASSLVGQGARYEQYF
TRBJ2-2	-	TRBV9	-	TGTGCCAGCAGCGGAGGGGGATTAGCTTTATCGGTCACCGGGGAGCTGTTTTTT	CASSGGGLALSVTGELFF
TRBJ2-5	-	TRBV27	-	TGTGCCAGCTGGGCCGGTGGGACCCAGTACTTC	CASWAGGTQYF
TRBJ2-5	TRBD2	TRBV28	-	TGTGCCAGCAGTTTCATAGCGGGAGTGAAGGAGACCCAGTACTTC	CASSFIAGVKETQYF
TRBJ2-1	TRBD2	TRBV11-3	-	TGTGCCAGCAGCTTCCACACTAGCGGCTCCTACAATGAGCAGTTCTTC	CASSFHTSGSYNEQFF
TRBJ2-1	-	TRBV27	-	TGTGCCAGCGCGGGCTACAATGAGCAGTTCTTC	CASAGYNEQFF
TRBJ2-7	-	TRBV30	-	TGTGCCTGGAGTTCCCGGGTCGGAGAGCAGTACTTC	CAWSSRVGEQYF
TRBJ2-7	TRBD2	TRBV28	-	TGTGCCAGCAGTGAGACTAGCTTTTATAACGAGCAGTACTTC	CASSETSFYNEQYF
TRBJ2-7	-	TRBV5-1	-	TGCGCCAGCAGCTCCCGGGACTTCACCTACGAGCAGTACTTC	CASSSRDFTYEQYF
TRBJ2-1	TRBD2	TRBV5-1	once	TGCGCCAGCAGCTTGGCCAGCGGGGGATGGGGCAATGAGCAGTTCTTC	CASSLASGGWGNEQFF
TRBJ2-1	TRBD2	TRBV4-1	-	TGCGCCAGCAGCCAAGAGAGAAGCGGGGGGTGGGTTGAGCAGTTCTTC	CASSQERSGGWVEQFF
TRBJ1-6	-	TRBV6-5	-	TGTGCCAGCAGTTACTGGCCAGGGCAAAATAATTCACCCCTCCACTTT	CASSYWPGQNNSPLHF
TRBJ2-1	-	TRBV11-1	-	TGTGCCAGCAGTTCCAAGCGGGTGCCTACCTACAATGAGCAGTTCTTC	CASSSKRVPTYNEQFF
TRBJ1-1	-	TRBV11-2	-	TGTGCCAGCAGTCGGGGGGCGAACACTGAAGCTTTCTTT	CASSRGANTEAFF
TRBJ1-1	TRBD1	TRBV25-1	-	TGTGCCAGCAGCGGACAGGGTAGGCCTGAAGCTTTCTTT	CASSGQGRPEAFF
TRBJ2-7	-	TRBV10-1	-	TGCGCCAGCAGTAGCGGATCCTACGAGCAGTACTTC	CASSSGSYEQYF
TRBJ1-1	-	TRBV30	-	TGTGCCTGGAGGGTCGGAGGAATGAACACTGAAGCTTTCTTT	CAWRVGGMNTEAFF
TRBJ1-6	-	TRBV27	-	TGTGCCAGCAGTTTATTCCGGGACTCCTATAATTCACCCCTCCACTTT	CASSLFRDSYNSPLHF
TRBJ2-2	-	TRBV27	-	TGTGCCAGCAGCCCCCGGCAGGGTGACACCGGGGAGCTGTTTTTT	CASSPRQGDTGELFF
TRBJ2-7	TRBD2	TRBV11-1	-	TGTGCCAGCAGCTACGCCAGCGGGAGTTCCTACGAGCAGTACTTC	CASSYASGSSYEQYF
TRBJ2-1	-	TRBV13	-	TGTGCCAGCAGCTTAGGACAGGGTGCCCCTTACAATGAGCAGTTCTTC	CASSLGQGAPYNEQFF
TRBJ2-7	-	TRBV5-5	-	TGTGCCAGCAGCGTGGCTACCGAGCAGTACTTC	CASSVATEQYF
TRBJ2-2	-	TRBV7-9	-	TGTGCCAGCAGCTTGAGAATCGGGGGTCTCACCGGGGAGCTGTTTTTT	CASSLRIGGLTGELFF
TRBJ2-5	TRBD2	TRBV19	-	TGTGCCAGTAGTGACCCCGGGACTACCTACTTC	CASSDPGTTYF
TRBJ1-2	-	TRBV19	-	TGTGCCAGTACCATGGGAGGCAGTAGTCATAGGGGCTACACCTTC	CASTMGGSSHRGYTF
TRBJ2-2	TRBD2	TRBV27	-	TGTGCCAGCAGTTTAGCCCTAGCGGGGACCGGGGAGCTGTTTTTT	CASSLALAGTGELFF
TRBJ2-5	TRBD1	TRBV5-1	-	TGCGCCAGCAGCTTGCTTTCTTCCAGGACAGGGGTTTTAGAGACCCAGTACTTC	CASSLLSSRTGVLETQYF
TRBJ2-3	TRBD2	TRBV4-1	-	TGCGCCAGCAGCCAGGGGCGGGGGCGGGGGGGCCTAGATATAGATACGCAGTATTTT	CASSQGRGRGGLDIDTQYF
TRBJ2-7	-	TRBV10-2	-	TGCGCCAGCATGGAGTATAACAACGAGCAGTACTTC	CASMEYNNEQYF
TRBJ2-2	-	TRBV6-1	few	TGTGCCAGCAGTGAAGAGTGGGCAGGGTTTGACGGGGAGCTGTTTTTT	CASSEEWAGFDGELFF
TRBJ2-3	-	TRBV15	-	TGTGCCACTAGCCCGGGGGAGCTCACAGATACGCAGTATTTT	CATSPGELTDTQYF